This TCR beta chain is drawn from a study of tumor-infiltrating lymphocytes in localized non-small cell lung cancer. Germline V gene sequence: CDR1 PRHDT, CDR2 FYEKMQ (reference sequence). This CDR3 comprises 14 residues. Trimming pared 6 bases from V and 1 base from J, leaving 12 bases between. Here immunoSEQ multiplex PCR was the method, and the copy in TCRdb shows in-frame clones only, minus some. The sample yields around 6,400 clones, approximately 71% seen once. The sample was uninvolved lung tissue not adjacent to the tumor. The chain carries TRBV13 and TRBJ1-1, with a tentative D call TRBD1 (5 bases). The receptor was isolated from a human donor with non-small cell lung cancer. The CDR3 DNA is TGTGCCAGCAGTCGACAGTTCAGGAACACTGAAGCTTTCTTT. Its translation: CASSRQFRNTEAFF.